These T cell receptor beta chains were read from a single sample in a study of T cell responses to AZD1222 COVID-19 vaccine. The assay was immunoSEQ multiplex PCR, and TCRdb's table has in-frame clones only and misses some. Of roughly 160,000 clones listed, about nine tenths are singletons. The sample consisted of peripheral blood, taken on day 0 of AZD1222 vaccination. These receptors were obtained from an adult in good health. Both conserved end residues are part of each CDR3. Each record gives: V gene, clone size, J gene, D gene, CDR3 DNA, CDR3 protein. A D gene is named only where the DNA matches it firmly. Clone size is stated in some rows and not others, as once, few, many or a class when expanded.

>TRBV15|NA|TRBJ1-4|TRBD1
TGTGCCACCAGCAGGTATCCGGGACAGGGCTGGAATTATGAAAAACTGTTTTTT
CATSRYPGQGWNYEKLFF
>TRBV10-3|NA|TRBJ1-6|NA
TGTGCCATCAATAACTCTTGGAATTCACCCCTCCACTTT
CAINNSWNSPLHF
>TRBV4-2|NA|TRBJ1-4|NA
TGTGCCAGCAGCCGGGGAGAAGCAACTAATGAAAAACTGTTTTTT
CASSRGEATNEKLFF
>TRBV9|NA|TRBJ2-5|NA
TGTGCCAGCAGCGTAGGGGCTAGGCCCCAAGAGACCCAGTACTTC
CASSVGARPQETQYF
>TRBV4-3|once|TRBJ2-6|NA
TGCGCCAGCAGCCAAGATGGCTCTGGGGCCAACGTCCTGACTTTC
CASSQDGSGANVLTF
>TRBV29-1|NA|TRBJ2-1|NA
TGCAGCGTTGGGTTTAGCGGAACGTACAATGAGCAGTTCTTC
CSVGFSGTYNEQFF
>TRBV28|NA|TRBJ2-7|NA
TGTGCCAGCAGTCCCTCCGCCCGAGACTCCTACGAGCAGTACTTC
CASSPSARDSYEQYF
>TRBV2|NA|TRBJ2-6|NA
TGTGCCAGCAGTGGGGGAGATGGGGCCAACGTCCTGACTTTC
CASSGGDGANVLTF
>TRBV28|NA|TRBJ1-6|NA
TGTGCCAGCAGTGGCACCGCCCGCCCACCCCTCCACTTT
CASSGTARPPLHF
>TRBV30|NA|TRBJ2-3|NA
TGTGCCTGGATGGAGGCAAAAGATACGCAGTATTTT
CAWMEAKDTQYF
>TRBV30|NA|TRBJ1-2|NA
TGTGCCTGGAGGCCCCCGGGTGGGGCTAACTATGGCTACACCTTC
CAWRPPGGANYGYTF
>TRBV2|NA|TRBJ1-6|NA
TGTGCCAGCAGTGAGCTGTGGGGCGCGGGTTCACCCCTCCACTTT
CASSELWGAGSPLHF
>TRBV27|NA|TRBJ2-2|NA
TGTGCCAGCCGCTCGGGGGGCATCGGGGAGCTGTTTTTT
CASRSGGIGELFF
>TRBV5-4|NA|TRBJ1-1|NA
TGTGCCAGCAAAACAGGGAACACTGAAGCTTTCTTT
CASKTGNTEAFF
>TRBV3-1/TRBV3-2|few|TRBJ1-4|NA
TGTGCCAGCAGCCACCGAACCCAGGGAAAAAAAGGGGAACTGTTTTTT
CASSHRTQGKKGELFF
>TRBV5-1|NA|TRBJ2-5|TRBD1
TGCGCCAGCAGCTTGGGAACGACAGGGGTTGGGGAGACCCAGTACTTC
CASSLGTTGVGETQYF
>TRBV27|NA|TRBJ1-1|NA
TGTGCCAGCAGTCCAACGTTGGGGGGGAACACTGAAGCTTTCTTT
CASSPTLGGNTEAFF
>TRBV10-2|NA|TRBJ1-2|NA
TGCGCCAGCAGTGAGGATATAGGGGGTAACTATGGCTACACCTTC
CASSEDIGGNYGYTF
>TRBV10-3|once|TRBJ2-7|TRBD1
TGTGCCATCAGTGGGGGACAGGGGCTATTCACCTACGAGCAGTACTTC
CAISGGQGLFTYEQYF
>TRBV10-3|NA|TRBJ1-1|TRBD1
TGTGCCATCAGTGAGTCCTTGGTCCGGACAGGGATGGCTGAAGCTTTCTTT
CAISESLVRTGMAEAFF
>TRBV6-2/TRBV6-3|NA|TRBJ2-3|NA
TGTGCCAGCAGTTTAAGAAGAAGCACAGATACGCAGTATTTT
CASSLRRSTDTQYF
>TRBV2|NA|TRBJ2-3|TRBD2
TGTGCCAGCAGTAGCGGGGGGTACACAGATACGCAGTATTTT
CASSSGGYTDTQYF
>TRBV27|NA|TRBJ2-7|NA
TGTGCCAGCAGTTTGGTAAGGGAGGGGGCAGGGATCGAGCAGTACTTC
CASSLVREGAGIEQYF
>TRBV4-3|NA|TRBJ1-3|NA
TGCGCCAGCAGCCAAGACTCTTCTGGAAACACCATATATTTT
CASSQDSSGNTIYF
>TRBV5-8|few|TRBJ1-5|NA
TGTGCCAGCAGCAAACTCTATAGCAATCAGCCCCAGCATTTT
CASSKLYSNQPQHF
>TRBV19|NA|TRBJ1-2|NA
TGTGCCGGCTCGTCTGGATATGGCTACACCTTC
CAGSSGYGYTF
>TRBV27|NA|TRBJ1-2|TRBD1
TGTGCCAGCAGTTCAACAGGGGGCGCTGGCTATGGCTACACCTTC
CASSSTGGAGYGYTF
>TRBV2|NA|TRBJ2-2|TRBD1
TGTGCCAGCATTTCACTCGGACAGGGGGGTCCCGGGGAGCTGTTTTTT
CASISLGQGGPGELFF
>TRBV28|NA|TRBJ1-6|NA
TGTGCCAGCAGTTTATACAGTTCTTATAATTCACCCCTCCACTTT
CASSLYSSYNSPLHF
>TRBV4-1|NA|TRBJ1-1|NA
TGCGCCAGCAGCCTTGCCCCTTCCAACTGGAACACTGAAGCTTTCTTT
CASSLAPSNWNTEAFF
>TRBV19|NA|TRBJ2-7|TRBD1
TGTGCCAGCCGGGACAGGGGAACCTACGAGCAGTACTTC
CASRDRGTYEQYF
>TRBV4-2|NA|TRBJ1-5|TRBD1
TGTGCCAGCAGCCAAGATCAGGGGGATAGCAATCAGCCCCAGCATTTT
CASSQDQGDSNQPQHF
>TRBV5-4|NA|TRBJ2-2|NA
TGTGCCAGCAGTCAGAACACCGGGGAGCTGTTTTTT
CASSQNTGELFF
>TRBV6-5|NA|TRBJ2-2|NA
TGTGCCAGCAACGGACAGAGATACACCGGGGAGCTGTTTTTT
CASNGQRYTGELFF
>TRBV11-2|NA|TRBJ1-1|NA
TGTGCCAGCAGCTTAGATAGGAGGACTGAAGCTTTCTTT
CASSLDRRTEAFF
>TRBV6-2/TRBV6-3|NA|TRBJ1-5|NA
TGTGCCAGCAGTTACTTACTCGGGACGGCCGAGACTTATAGCAATCAGCCCCAGCATTTT
CASSYLLGTAETYSNQPQHF
>TRBV7-4|NA|TRBJ1-3|NA
TGTGCCAGCAGACCGGGGACGGGAAACACCATATATTTT
CASRPGTGNTIYF
>TRBV3-1/TRBV3-2|NA|TRBJ1-5|NA
TGTGCCAGCAGCCAAGGGGGTCAGCCCCAGCATTTT
CASSQGGQPQHF
>TRBV24-1|NA|TRBJ1-5|TRBD1
TGTGCCACCAGTGAAACCGGGACAGGGGAATCTCAGCCCCAGCATTTT
CATSETGTGESQPQHF
>TRBV28|NA|TRBJ1-2|NA
TGTGCCAGCAGCCGTGGGACGGCTCCATATGGCTACACCTTC
CASSRGTAPYGYTF